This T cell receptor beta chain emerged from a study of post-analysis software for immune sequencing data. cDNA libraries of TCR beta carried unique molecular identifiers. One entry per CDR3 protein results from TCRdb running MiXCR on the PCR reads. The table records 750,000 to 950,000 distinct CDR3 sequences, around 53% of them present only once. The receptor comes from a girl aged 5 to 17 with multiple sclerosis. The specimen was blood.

CDR3 DNA: TGTGCCACCTATGAGCGGACCTATGGCTACACCTTC. It yields the protein CATYERTYGYTF. The chain has TRBV10-3 and TRBJ1-2; D gene uncertain. CDR1 is ENHRY and CDR2 is SYGVKD in the germline V gene. The CDR3 contains 12 residues. The V end lost 10 bases, the J end lost 4 bases, and 13 bases lay between the germline ends.